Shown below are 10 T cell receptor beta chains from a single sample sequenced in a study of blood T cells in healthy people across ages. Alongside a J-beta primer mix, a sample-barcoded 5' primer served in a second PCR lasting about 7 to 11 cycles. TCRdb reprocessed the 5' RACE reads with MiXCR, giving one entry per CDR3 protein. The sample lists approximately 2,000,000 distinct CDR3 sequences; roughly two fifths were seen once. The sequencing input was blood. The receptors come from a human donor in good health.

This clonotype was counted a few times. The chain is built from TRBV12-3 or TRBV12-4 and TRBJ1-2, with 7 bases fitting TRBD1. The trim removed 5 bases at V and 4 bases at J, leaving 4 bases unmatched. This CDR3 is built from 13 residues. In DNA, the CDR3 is TGTGCCAGCAGTGCGGGACAGTTCTATGGCTACACCTTC. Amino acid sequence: CASSAGQFYGYTF.

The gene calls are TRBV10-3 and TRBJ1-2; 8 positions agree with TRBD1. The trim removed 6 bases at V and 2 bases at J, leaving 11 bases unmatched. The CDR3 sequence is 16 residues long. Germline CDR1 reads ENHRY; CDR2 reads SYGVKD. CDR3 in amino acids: CAISRGQVLTNYGYTF. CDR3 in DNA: TGTGCCATCAGCCGGGGACAGGTCTTGACAAACTATGGCTACACCTTC.

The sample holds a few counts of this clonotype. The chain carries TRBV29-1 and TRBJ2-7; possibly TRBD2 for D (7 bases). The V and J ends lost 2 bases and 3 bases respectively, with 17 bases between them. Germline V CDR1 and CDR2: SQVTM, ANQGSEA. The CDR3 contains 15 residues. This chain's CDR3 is CSVEHLMGGLYEQYF. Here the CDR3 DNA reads TGCAGCGTTGAACACCTTATGGGGGGGCTCTACGAGCAGTACTTC.

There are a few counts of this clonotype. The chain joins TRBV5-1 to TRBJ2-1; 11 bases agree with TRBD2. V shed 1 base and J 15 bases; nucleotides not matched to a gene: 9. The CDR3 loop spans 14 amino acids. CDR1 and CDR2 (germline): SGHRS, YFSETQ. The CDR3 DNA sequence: TGCGCCAGCAGCTTGTTGACTAGCGGGGACCTACCGTTCTTC. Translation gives CASSLLTSGDLPFF.

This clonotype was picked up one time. CDR3 sequence: CASTGEQEQYF. Here the CDR3 DNA reads TGCGCCAGCACGGGAGAGCAAGAGCAGTACTTC. V is TRBV5-1 and J is TRBJ2-4, with a tentative D call TRBD2 (6 bases). The CDR3 runs to 11 residues. The germline V gene encodes CDR1 SGHRS and CDR2 YFSETQ. Trimming took off 6 bases at V and 13 bases at J, with 14 bases between the two ends.

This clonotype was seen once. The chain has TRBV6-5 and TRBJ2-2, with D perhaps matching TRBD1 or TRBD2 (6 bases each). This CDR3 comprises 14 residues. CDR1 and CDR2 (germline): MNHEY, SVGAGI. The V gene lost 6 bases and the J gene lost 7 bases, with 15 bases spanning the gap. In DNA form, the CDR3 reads TGTGCCAGCAGCCGAGGGGGGTTCAGCGGGGAGCTGTTTTTT. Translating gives CASSRGGFSGELFF.

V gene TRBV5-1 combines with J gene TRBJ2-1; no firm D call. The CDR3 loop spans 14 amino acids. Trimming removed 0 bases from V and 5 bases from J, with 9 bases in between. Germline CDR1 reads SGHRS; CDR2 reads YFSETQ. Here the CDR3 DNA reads TGCGCCAGCAGCTTGGGCCAGGCGGACAATGAGCAGTTCTTC. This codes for CASSLGQADNEQFF.

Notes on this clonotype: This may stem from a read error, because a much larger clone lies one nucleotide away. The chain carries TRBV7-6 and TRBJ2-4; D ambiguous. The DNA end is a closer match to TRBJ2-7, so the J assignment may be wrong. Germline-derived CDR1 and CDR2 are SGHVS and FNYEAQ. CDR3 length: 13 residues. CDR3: CASCLERNYEQYF. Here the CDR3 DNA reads TGTGCCAGCTGCTTAGAAAGGAATTACGAGCAGTACTTC.

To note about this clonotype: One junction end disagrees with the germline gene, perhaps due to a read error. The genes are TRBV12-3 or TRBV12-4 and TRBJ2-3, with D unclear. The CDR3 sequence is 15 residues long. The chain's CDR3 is CASTSNRVSTDAQYF. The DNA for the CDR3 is TGTGCCAGCACTTCCAACAGAGTGAGCACAGATGCGCAGTATTTT.

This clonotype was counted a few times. The CDR3 sequence: CASSLVTSGGYGYTF. As DNA, the CDR3 is TGTGCCAGCAGCTTAGTAACTTCGGGCGGCTATGGCTACACCTTC. The chain recombines TRBV7-9 with TRBJ1-2; no firm D call. This CDR3 spans 15 amino acids. Germline assignment: CDR1 SEHNR and CDR2 FQNEAQ (reference sequence). V lost 1 base, J lost 4 bases, and 13 bases lay in between.